The sequence of this T cell receptor beta chain was determined in a study of molecular identifiers for immune sequencing clone quantification. For bulk TCR libraries, previously described methods and listed TCR primers were used. TCRdb re-analysed the PCR reads in MiXCR, keeping a single row per CDR3 protein. The data hold 60,000 to 70,000 distinct CDR3 sequences, with less than 20% observed a single time. Per the germline V gene, CDR1 is SEHNR and CDR2 is FQNEAQ (reference sequence). V was clipped by 0 bases and J by 1 base; unmatched bases: 5. The CDR3 consists of 16 residues. Study-wide results and limits: In naive cells, clones above 20 RNA copies held under 1% of molecules, whereas in effector cells they held over 97%. Spike-in Jurkat TCR RNA from a single cell reportedly registered among 900,000 to 1,000,000 naive cells.

This clonotype showed up many times. Its antigen is still unknown. Sorting selected naive CD8 T cells with a CD8+CD4-CCR7+CD45RA+ phenotype. Sequenced material: naive CD8+ T cells from blood, with Jurkat cell RNA spiked in. Subset of the sample: FACS-sorted CD8+CD4-CCR7+CD45RA+ naive T cells. The TCR comes from a human donor in good health. Some libraries in this study had Jurkat cell RNA spiked in. J is TRBJ2-7 and V is TRBV7-9; 8 nucleotides match TRBD2. The CDR3 DNA reads TGTGCCAGCAGCTTAGCCAGCGGGAGCCCATCCTACGAGCAGTACTTC. It specifies CASSLASGSPSYEQYF.